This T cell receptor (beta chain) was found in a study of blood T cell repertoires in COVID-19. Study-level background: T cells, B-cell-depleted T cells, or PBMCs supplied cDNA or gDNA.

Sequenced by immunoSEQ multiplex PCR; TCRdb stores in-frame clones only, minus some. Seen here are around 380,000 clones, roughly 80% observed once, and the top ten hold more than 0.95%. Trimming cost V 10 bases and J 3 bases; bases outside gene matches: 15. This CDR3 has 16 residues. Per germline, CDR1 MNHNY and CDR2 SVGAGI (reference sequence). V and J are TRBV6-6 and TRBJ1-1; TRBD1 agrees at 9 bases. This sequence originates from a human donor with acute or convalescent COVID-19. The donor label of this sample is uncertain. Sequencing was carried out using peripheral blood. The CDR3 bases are TGTGCCAACCCCCTACAGGGGGCGGGGTGTTACACTGAAGCTTTCTTT. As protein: CANPLQGAGCYTEAFF.